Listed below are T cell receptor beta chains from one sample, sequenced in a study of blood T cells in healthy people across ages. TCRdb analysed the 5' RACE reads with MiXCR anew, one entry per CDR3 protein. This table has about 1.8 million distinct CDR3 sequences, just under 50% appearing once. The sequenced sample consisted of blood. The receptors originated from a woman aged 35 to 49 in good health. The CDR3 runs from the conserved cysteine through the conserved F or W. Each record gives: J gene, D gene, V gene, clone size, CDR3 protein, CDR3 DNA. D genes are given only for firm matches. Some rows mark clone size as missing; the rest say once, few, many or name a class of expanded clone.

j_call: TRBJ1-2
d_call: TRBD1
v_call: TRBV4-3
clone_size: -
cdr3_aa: CASSQRDRGRNYGYTF
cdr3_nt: TGCGCCAGCAGCCAAAGGGACAGGGGGAGAAACTATGGCTACACCTTC

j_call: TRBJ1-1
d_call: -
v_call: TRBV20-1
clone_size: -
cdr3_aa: CSARGEYRGAFF
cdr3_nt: TGCAGTGCTAGAGGCGAGTATAGGGGAGCTTTCTTT

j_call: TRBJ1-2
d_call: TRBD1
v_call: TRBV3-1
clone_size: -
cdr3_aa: CASGRIRTGGASGYTF
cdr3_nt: TGTGCCAGCGGACGGATACGGACAGGGGGCGCATCTGGCTACACCTTC

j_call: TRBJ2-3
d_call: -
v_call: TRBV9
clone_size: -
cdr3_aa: CASSVAGNSRTDTQYF
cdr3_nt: TGTGCCAGCAGCGTAGCGGGGAACTCTCGCACAGATACGCAGTATTTT

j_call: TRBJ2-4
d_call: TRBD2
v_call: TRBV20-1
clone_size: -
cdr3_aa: CSAASGGPEAQYF
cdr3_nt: TGCAGTGCTGCTAGCGGGGGACCAGAGGCCCAGTACTTC

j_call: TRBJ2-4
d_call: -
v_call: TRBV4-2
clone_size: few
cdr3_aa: CASSQDRAAFSNIQYF
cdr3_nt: TGTGCCAGCAGCCAAGATCGAGCCGCCTTCTCGAACATTCAGTACTTC

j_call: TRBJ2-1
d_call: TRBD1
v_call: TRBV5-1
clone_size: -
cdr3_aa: CASSYPGQVSSHNYNEQFF
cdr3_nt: TGCGCCAGCAGCTACCCGGGACAGGTGTCCAGTCACAATTACAATGAGCAGTTCTTC

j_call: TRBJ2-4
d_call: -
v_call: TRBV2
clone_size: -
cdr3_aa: CASSADGRGIQYF
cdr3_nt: TGTGCCAGCAGCGCCGATGGCAGGGGCATTCAGTACTTC

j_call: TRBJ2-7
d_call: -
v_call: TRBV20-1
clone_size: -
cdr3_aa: CSAREREDSSSYEQYF
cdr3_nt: TGCAGTGCTAGAGAGAGAGAGGACAGCAGCTCCTACGAGCAGTACTTC

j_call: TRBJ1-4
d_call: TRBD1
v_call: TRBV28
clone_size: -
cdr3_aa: CASSSDRDSPKLFF
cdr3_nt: TGTGCCAGCAGTTCCGACAGGGACTCCCCTAAACTGTTTTTT

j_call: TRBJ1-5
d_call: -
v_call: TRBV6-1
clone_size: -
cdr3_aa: CASSFGTPKYSNQPQHF
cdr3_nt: TGTGCCAGCAGCTTCGGGACGCCTAAATATAGCAATCAGCCCCAGCATTTT

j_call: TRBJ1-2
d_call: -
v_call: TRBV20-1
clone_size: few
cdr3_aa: CSARAPNYGYTF
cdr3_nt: TGCAGTGCTAGAGCCCCTAACTATGGCTACACCTTC

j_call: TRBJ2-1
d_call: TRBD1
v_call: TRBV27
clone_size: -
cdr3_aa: CASSLRDRDSNEQFF
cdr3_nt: TGTGCCAGCAGTTTAAGGGACAGGGATTCTAATGAGCAGTTCTTC

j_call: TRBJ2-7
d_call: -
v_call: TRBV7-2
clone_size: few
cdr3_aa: CASSKGGGSPYEQYF
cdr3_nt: TGTGCCAGCAGCAAAGGGGGGGGGAGCCCCTACGAGCAGTACTTC

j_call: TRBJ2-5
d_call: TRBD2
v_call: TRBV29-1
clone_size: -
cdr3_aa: CSVGSGGYQETQYF
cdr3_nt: TGCAGCGTCGGTAGCGGGGGTTACCAAGAGACCCAGTACTTC

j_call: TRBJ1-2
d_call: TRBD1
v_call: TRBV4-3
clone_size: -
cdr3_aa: CASSPHQNTRGTDGYTF
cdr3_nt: TGCGCCAGCAGCCCCCACCAAAATACCAGGGGGACAGATGGCTACACCTTC

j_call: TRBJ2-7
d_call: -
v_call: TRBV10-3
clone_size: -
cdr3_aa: CAISERWGEQYF
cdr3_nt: TGTGCCATCAGTGAGCGGTGGGGTGAGCAGTACTTC

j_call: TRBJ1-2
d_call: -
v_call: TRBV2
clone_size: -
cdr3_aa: CASKQAHGYTF
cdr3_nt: TGTGCCAGCAAACAGGCCCATGGCTACACCTTC

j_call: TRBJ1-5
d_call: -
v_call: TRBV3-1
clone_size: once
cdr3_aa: CASSPSDRSEPQHF
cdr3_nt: TGTGCCAGCAGCCCTTCCGACAGGTCGGAGCCCCAGCATTTT

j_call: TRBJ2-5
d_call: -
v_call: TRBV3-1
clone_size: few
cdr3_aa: CASSQVTGRETQYF
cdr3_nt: TGTGCCAGCAGCCAAGTCACAGGGCGAGAGACCCAGTACTTC

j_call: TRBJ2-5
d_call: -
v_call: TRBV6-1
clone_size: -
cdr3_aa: CASTREIRGTQYF
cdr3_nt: TGTGCCAGCACACGCGAGATTCGAGGGACCCAGTACTTC

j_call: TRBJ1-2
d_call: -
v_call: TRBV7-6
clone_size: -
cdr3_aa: CASSNAAGRNYGYTF
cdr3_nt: TGTGCCAGCAGCAACGCCGCGGGACGTAACTATGGCTACACCTTC

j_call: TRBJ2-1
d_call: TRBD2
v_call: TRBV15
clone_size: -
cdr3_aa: CATSRELAGPTYSEQFF
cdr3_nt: TGTGCCACCAGCAGGGAACTAGCGGGGCCAACTTACAGTGAGCAGTTCTTC

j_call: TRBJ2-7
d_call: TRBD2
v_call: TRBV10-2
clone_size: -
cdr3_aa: CASQDRGGSSYEQYF
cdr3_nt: TGCGCCAGCCAAGACCGCGGGGGAAGCTCCTACGAGCAGTACTTC